What follows is one TCR beta chain and its context. The antigen is not known. These data come from a study of CD8 T cells in Susac syndrome. Healthy donors constituted the control group, matched for age and sex. In contrast to the negatively isolated CD8+ and CD4+ T cells, TEMRA cells were FACS-enriched. Study-level results: A relatively small number of individuals underwent TCR sequencing and HLA analysis.

Reverse transcription used about 0.45 to 1 ug RNA and random hexamers. An immunoSEQ multiplex PCR amplified TCR beta CDR3 over 54 Vbeta and 13 Jbeta. Using its own MiXCR run on the immunoSEQ multiplex PCR reads, TCRdb lists one record per CDR3 protein. The repertoire includes 180,000 or so distinct CDR3 sequences, about 95% of them detected once, and around 0.14% sits in the top ten. Between the trimmed V and J ends, which lost 5 bases and 1 base, there was a span of 11 bases. Germline-derived CDR1 and CDR2 are SQVTM and ANQGSEA. The CDR3 runs to 13 residues. This chain connects TRBV29-1 to TRBJ2-5, with unresolved D. The receptor comes from a human donor in good health. Sequencing was performed on CD4+ T cells from PBMCs. Written as DNA, the CDR3 is TGCAGCGTTCCATGGAAGAGCCAAGAGACCCAGTACTTC. This sequence encodes CSVPWKSQETQYF.